This is a list of T cell receptor beta chains from one sample in a study of T cells after yellow fever vaccination. TCRdb fed the 5' RACE reads into MiXCR, producing one record per CDR3 protein. This sample yields around 25,000 distinct CDR3 sequences, of which around 3.4% are seen a single time; 0.85% to 1% belongs to the top ten. The specimen comprised PBMCs, either bulk or a sorted T-cell subset (CD4+, CD8+, memory, or dextramer-sorted; not recorded which), sampled 45 days after the first yellow fever vaccination. Receptors were obtained from a man aged 18 to 35 who received the YFV17D yellow fever vaccine. Both conserved end residues are part of each CDR3. A D gene is named only where the DNA matches it firmly. For some rows the clone size is stated as once, few or many, or as a class when expanded; others skip it.

j_gene | v_gene | len | d_gene | abundance | CDR3nt | CDR3aa
TRBJ1-1 | TRBV7-2 | 14 | NA | many | TGTGCCAGCAGCTTCTCGAGGGGGAACACTGAAGCTTTCTTT | CASSFSRGNTEAFF
TRBJ2-5 | TRBV18 | 13 | NA | many | TGTGCCAGCTCACCACCAGGACAAGAGACCCAGTACTTC | CASSPPGQETQYF
TRBJ1-2 | TRBV18 | 14 | NA | NA | TGTGCCAGCTCATCCCCGGACGTTAACTATGGCTACACCTTC | CASSSPDVNYGYTF
TRBJ2-5 | TRBV20-1 | 17 | TRBD2 | NA | TGCTGTGCGCCTAGTCCGCCTGAGCGGGGGGGGCAAGAGACCCAGTACTTC | CCAPSPPERGGQETQYF
TRBJ2-5 | TRBV21-1 | 18 | NA | many | TGTGCCAGCAGCAAACCGGGCAGGATGGGAAGAAGACAAGAGACCCAGTACTTC | CASSKPGRMGRRQETQYF
TRBJ2-2 | TRBV5-1 | 16 | TRBD1 | many | TGCGCCAGCAGCACACAGCACAGGGGAACTATCGGGGAGCTGTTTTTT | CASSTQHRGTIGELFF
TRBJ2-5 | TRBV5-1 | 14 | NA | NA | TGCGCCAGCAGCCTGGGCTCTATACAGGAGACCCAGTACTTC | CASSLGSIQETQYF
TRBJ2-7 | TRBV4-2 | 15 | TRBD2 | many | TGTGCCAGCAGCCAGGCCGGGACTAATCTCTACGAGCAGTACTTC | CASSQAGTNLYEQYF
TRBJ1-1 | TRBV6-2/TRBV6-3 | 16 | TRBD1 | many | TGTGCCAGCAGTGAGCCTGCCGGGACAGGGTGGAGTGAAGCTTTCTTT | CASSEPAGTGWSEAFF
TRBJ2-3 | TRBV24-1 | 16 | NA | many | TGTGCCACCAGTGACCCCCAGGGTGGGGGATCGGATACGCAGTATTTT | CATSDPQGGGSDTQYF
TRBJ2-4 | TRBV9 | 14 | NA | many | TGTGCCAGCAGCCGGGCGGGGATGGAGAACATTCAGTACTTC | CASSRAGMENIQYF
TRBJ1-5 | TRBV6-1 | 15 | NA | many | TGTGCCAGCAGTGTCGACAGGTCGTGGGATCAGCCCCAGCATTTT | CASSVDRSWDQPQHF
TRBJ2-7 | TRBV28 | 11 | NA | many | TGTGCCAGCAGTTCCGTGGAGGAGCAGTACTTC | CASSSVEEQYF
TRBJ2-3 | TRBV7-2 | 15 | NA | many | TGTGCCAGCAGCTTGCGGCTAGCGAGCACAGATACGCAGTATTTT | CASSLRLASTDTQYF
TRBJ1-1 | TRBV12-3/TRBV12-4 | 14 | NA | many | TGTGCCAGCAGTTTAAGACGGTTAAACACTGAAGCTTTCTTT | CASSLRRLNTEAFF
TRBJ1-6 | TRBV20-1 | 13 | TRBD1 | many | TGCAGTGCAACCGGGACAGGGGACTCACCCCTCCACTTT | CSATGTGDSPLHF
TRBJ2-3 | TRBV2 | 13 | NA | many | TGTGCCAGCAGTGACGACCCGGGAGATACGCAGTATTTT | CASSDDPGDTQYF